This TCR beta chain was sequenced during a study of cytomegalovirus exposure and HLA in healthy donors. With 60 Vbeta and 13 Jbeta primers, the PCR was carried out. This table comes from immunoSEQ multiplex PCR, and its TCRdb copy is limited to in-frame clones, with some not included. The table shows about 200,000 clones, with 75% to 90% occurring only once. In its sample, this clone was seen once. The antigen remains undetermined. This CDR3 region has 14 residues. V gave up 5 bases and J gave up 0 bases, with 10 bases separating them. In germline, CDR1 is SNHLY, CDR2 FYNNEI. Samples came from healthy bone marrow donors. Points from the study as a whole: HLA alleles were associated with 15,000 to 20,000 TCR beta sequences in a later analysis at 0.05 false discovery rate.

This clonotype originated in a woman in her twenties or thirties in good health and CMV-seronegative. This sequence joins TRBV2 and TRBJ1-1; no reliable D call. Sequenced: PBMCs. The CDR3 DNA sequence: TGTGCCAGCAGTAACAGATACATGAACACTGAAGCTTTCTTT. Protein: CASSNRYMNTEAFF.